This passage covers 5 T cell receptor beta chains from one sample sequenced in a study of T-cell reconstitution after alpha-beta-depleted transplantation in children. It was with unique molecular identifiers that the TCRbeta library was prepared. TCRdb fed the PCR reads into MiXCR, producing one record per CDR3 protein. The top ten hold around 0.96% of the sample, which has around 680,000 distinct CDR3 sequences, around 17% seen once. Sample: PBMCs from the stem cell graft donor, taken from the stem cell graft. All receptors come from a human donor who donated a stem cell graft to a child with acute myeloid leukemia.

J is TRBJ2-2 and V is TRBV7-2; D remains unclear. The CDR3 has 14 amino acids. CDR1 SGHTA and CDR2 FQGNSA come from the germline V gene. V lost 2 bases to trimming and J lost 7 bases, with 11 bases between them. CDR3 region: CASSLRERIGELFF. CDR3 sequence (DNA): TGTGCCAGCAGCTTAAGGGAAAGGATCGGGGAGCTGTTTTTT.

In its sample, this clonotype was seen a few times. V and J are TRBV7-9 and TRBJ1-1; D not certain. V dropped 8 bases and J dropped 1 base, with 11 bases sitting between them. CDR1 is SEHNR and CDR2 is FQNEAQ in the germline V gene (reference sequence). The CDR3 has 13 amino acids. CDR3 amino acids: CASSLATNTEAFF. Written as DNA, the CDR3 is TGTGCCAGCTCCTTGGCGACGAACACTGAAGCTTTCTTT. The whole variable domain, filled in from reference TRBV7-9 and TRBJ1-1, reads DTGVSQNPRHKITKRGQNVTFRCDPISEHNRLYWYRQTLGQGPEFLTYFQNEAQLEKSRLLSDRFSAERPKGSFSTLEIQRTEQGDSAMYLCASSLATNTEAFFGQGTRLTVV.

As regards this clonotype: An end of the junction differs from the germline gene, which may be a read error. The V gene is TRBV12-3 or TRBV12-4, the J gene TRBJ1-5; TRBD1 is a possible D gene (5 bases). The CDR3 has 14 amino acids. The CDR3 DNA follows: TGTGCCAGGAGTTTAGGAACAGGTGATCAGCCCCAGCATTTT. Translating it yields CARSLGTGDQPQHF.

This clonotype has a count of ten or more. The J gene is TRBJ2-7, the V gene TRBV20-1; either TRBD1 or TRBD2 may supply D (5 bases each). CDR1 is DFQATT and CDR2 is SNEGSKA in the germline V gene (reference sequence). There are 14 residues in the CDR3. Trimming pared 0 bases from V and 5 bases from J, leaving 14 bases between. The CDR3 DNA is TGCAGTGCTAGAGATTCTTCAGGGAGCCACGAGCAGTACTTC. Its protein is CSARDSSGSHEQYF.

Only a few counts were recorded for this clonotype. The gene calls are TRBV28 and TRBJ2-3; either TRBD1 or TRBD2 may supply D (6 bases each). This CDR3 is 18 amino acids long. CDR1 and CDR2 from the germline V gene are MDHEN and SYDVKM. V was shortened by 6 bases and J by 0 bases, with 22 bases between the two germline ends. The CDR3 loop is CASSQRRGARYSTDTQYF. For the CDR3, the DNA is TGTGCCAGCAGCCAAAGGAGGGGGGCACGGTATAGCACAGATACGCAGTATTTT. Full variable domain (rest looked up from reference TRBV28 and TRBJ2-3): DVKVTQSSRYLVKRTGEKVFLECVQDMDHENMFWYRQDPGLGLRLIYFSYDVKMKEKGDIPEGYSVSREKKERFSLILESASTNQTSMYLCASSQRRGARYSTDTQYFGPGTRLTVL.